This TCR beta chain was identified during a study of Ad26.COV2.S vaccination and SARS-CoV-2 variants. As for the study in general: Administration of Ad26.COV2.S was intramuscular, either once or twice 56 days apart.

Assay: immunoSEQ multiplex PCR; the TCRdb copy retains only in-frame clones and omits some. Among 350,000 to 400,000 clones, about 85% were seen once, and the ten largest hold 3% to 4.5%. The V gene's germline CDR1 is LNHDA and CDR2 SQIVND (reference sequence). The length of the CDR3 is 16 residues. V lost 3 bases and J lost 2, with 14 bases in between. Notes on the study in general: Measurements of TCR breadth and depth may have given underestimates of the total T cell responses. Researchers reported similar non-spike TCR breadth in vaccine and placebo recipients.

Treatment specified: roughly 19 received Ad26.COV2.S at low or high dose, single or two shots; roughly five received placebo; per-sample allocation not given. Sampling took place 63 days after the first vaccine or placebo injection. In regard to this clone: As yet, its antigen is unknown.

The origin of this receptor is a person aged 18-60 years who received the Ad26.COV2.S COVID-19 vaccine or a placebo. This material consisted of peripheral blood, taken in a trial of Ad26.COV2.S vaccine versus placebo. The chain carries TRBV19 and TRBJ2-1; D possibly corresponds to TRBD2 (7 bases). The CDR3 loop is CASSMVWRGPYNEQFF. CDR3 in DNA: TGTGCCAGTAGTATGGTATGGCGGGGGCCCTACAATGAGCAGTTCTTC.